The rows below give T cell receptor beta chains drawn from one sample of a study of T cell responses to AZD1222 COVID-19 vaccine. Measured with immunoSEQ multiplex PCR; TCRdb has only the in-frame clones, and not every one. The sample has approximately 180,000 clones; approximately 91% are singletons. This sample comprised peripheral blood, obtained on day 0 of AZD1222 vaccination. Receptors originate from an adult in good health. The CDR3 runs from the conserved cysteine through the conserved F or W. Each record gives: V gene, J gene, CDR3 protein.

>TRBV28|TRBJ2-7
CASSFISGLASSYEQYF
>TRBV6-2/TRBV6-3|TRBJ2-7
CASSRWTSGDTYEQYF
>TRBV9|TRBJ2-7
CASSPGQGTYEQYF
>TRBV30|TRBJ2-3
CAWSGTGFDTQYF
>TRBV7-8|TRBJ2-1
CASSARSTVNEQFF
>TRBV6-5|TRBJ1-1
CASKGESGAEAFF
>TRBV27|TRBJ2-5
CASSSPGVQETQYF
>TRBV9|TRBJ1-6
CASSVRDSYNSPLHF
>TRBV4-3|TRBJ2-6
CASSPSSDYSSGANVLTF
>TRBV9|TRBJ1-3
CASSVALGNSGNTIYF
>TRBV5-4|TRBJ2-3
CASSLAGLAGVADTQYF
>TRBV15|TRBJ2-1
CATSRGQIRSGRLLEQFF
>TRBV7-2|TRBJ1-5
CASSLDGQGAFQPQHF
>TRBV7-7|TRBJ2-5
CASSSIHGKQETQYF
>TRBV27|TRBJ1-6
CASSYKGMRDNSPLHF
>TRBV27|TRBJ2-1
CASSFGTSNNEQFF
>TRBV6-5|TRBJ1-2
CASTRGGQVFSGYTF
>TRBV19|TRBJ2-1
CASSIPTGTGGFNEQFF
>TRBV24-1|TRBJ1-1
CATRDRGNTEAFF
>TRBV28|TRBJ2-7
CASSYWGVSRYEQYF
>TRBV7-2|TRBJ2-3
CASSYLLAAADTQYF
>TRBV28|TRBJ2-7
CASSSPTGTSLGGAYEQYF
>TRBV6-5|TRBJ2-5
CASSYSSGITQETQYF
>TRBV7-9|TRBJ2-7
CASSSPGGEQYF
>TRBV5-6|TRBJ1-6
CASSLGQGATPLHF
>TRBV29-1|TRBJ1-1
CSASGIPEAFF
>TRBV30|TRBJ1-1
CAWSVGAGGTEAFF
>TRBV6-5|TRBJ1-1
CASSRPNRDTEAFF
>TRBV27|TRBJ1-5
CASSLGSGSNQPQHF
>TRBV6-1|TRBJ1-1
CASSEIAREAFF
>TRBV6-1|TRBJ1-3
CASSEAPRGGNTIYF
>TRBV19|TRBJ1-2
CASSSQTGLRRYGYTF
>TRBV10-3|TRBJ1-2
CATKQINYGYTF
>TRBV5-8|TRBJ2-1
CASSFPAGHYNEQFF
>TRBV4-1|TRBJ1-2
CASSQSLGTGDLYGYTF